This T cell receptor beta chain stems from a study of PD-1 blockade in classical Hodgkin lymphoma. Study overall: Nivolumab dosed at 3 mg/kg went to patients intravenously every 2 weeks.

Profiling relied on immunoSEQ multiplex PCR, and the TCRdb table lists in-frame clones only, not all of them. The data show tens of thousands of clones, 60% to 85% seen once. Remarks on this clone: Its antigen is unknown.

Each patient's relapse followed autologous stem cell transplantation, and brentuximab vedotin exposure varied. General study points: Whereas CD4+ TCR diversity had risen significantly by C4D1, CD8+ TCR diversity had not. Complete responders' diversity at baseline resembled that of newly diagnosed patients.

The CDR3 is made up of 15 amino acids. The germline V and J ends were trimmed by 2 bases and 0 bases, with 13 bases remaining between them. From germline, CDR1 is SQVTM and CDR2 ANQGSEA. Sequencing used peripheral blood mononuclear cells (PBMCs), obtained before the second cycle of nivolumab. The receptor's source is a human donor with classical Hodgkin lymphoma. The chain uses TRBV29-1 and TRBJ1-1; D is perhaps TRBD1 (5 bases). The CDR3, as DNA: TGCAGCGTTGAAAAGGCGGCAGGGCTGAACACTGAAGCTTTCTTT. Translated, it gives CSVEKAAGLNTEAFF.